These 27 T cell receptor beta chains share one sample of origin, sequenced in a study of OX40 agonist ivuxolimab in advanced cancers. Sequencing used immunoSEQ multiplex PCR; TCRdb keeps in-frame clones, though not all of them. The table records approximately 82,000 clones, about 86% of them present only once. Sequencing used CD4+ or CD8+ T cells sorted from blood, obtained in a trial of the OX40 agonist ivuxolimab. The source is an adult with an advanced solid tumor such as melanoma, head and neck, liver or kidney cancer.

The chain combines TRBV5-6 with TRBJ2-7, with a weak D call TRBD2 (6 bases). Germline CDR1 and CDR2: SGHDT and YYEEEE. V was clipped by 5 bases and J by 4 bases, with 10 bases between them. This CDR3 has 12 amino acids. CDR3: CASRRREYEQYF. The CDR3 DNA sequence: TGTGCCAGCAGACGTCGGGAGTACGAGCAGTACTTC.

The chain recombines TRBV2 with TRBJ1-1; 7 bases align to TRBD1. The trim removed 2 bases at V and 1 base at J, leaving 4 bases unmatched. Per germline, CDR1 SNHLY and CDR2 FYNNEI. This CDR3 comprises 15 residues. The CDR3, as DNA: TGTGCCAGCAGTGAACTCGGGACAGCGAACACTGAAGCTTTCTTT. It specifies CASSELGTANTEAFF.

The V call is TRBV5-4, the J call TRBJ1-1, with D maybe TRBD1 (5 bases). V shed 4 bases and J shed 4 bases, with 17 bases lying between them. Germline loops: CDR1 SGHNT, CDR2 YYREEE (reference sequence). The CDR3 consists of 15 residues. CDR3 amino acids: CASSNLGTAGTEAFF. Here the CDR3 DNA reads TGTGCCAGCAGCAATTTAGGGACGGCGGGCACTGAAGCTTTCTTT.

The chain joins TRBV4-1 to TRBJ2-3; possibly TRBD2 for D (5 bases). The CDR3 spans 17 residues. V gave up 0 bases and J gave up 2 bases, with 15 bases separating them. The germline CDR1 and CDR2 sequences are MGHRA and YSYEKL. Here the CDR3 reads CASSQDFLASYTDTQYF. The CDR3, as DNA: TGCGCCAGCAGCCAAGATTTCCTAGCTTCTTACACAGATACGCAGTATTTT.

This chain joins TRBV11-2 and TRBJ2-7, with unresolved D. Between the trimmed V and J ends, which lost 3 bases and 3 bases, there was a span of 12 bases. The CDR3 runs 14 residues. Looked up from germline, CDR1 is SGHAT and CDR2 is FQNNGV. CDR3 bases: TGTGCCAGCAGCTTTCACCTAACAGACTACGAGCAGTACTTC. Encoded protein: CASSFHLTDYEQYF.

This clone was found a few times. Here the CDR3 DNA reads TGTGCCAGCAGAAGTCCTTCGGAGGAACCCCTCCACTTT. It specifies CASRSPSEEPLHF. This rearrangement joins TRBV6-5 to TRBJ1-6; D is uncertain. Trimming removed 6 bases from V and 12 bases from J, with 15 bases in between. Germline CDR1 and CDR2: MNHEY and SVGAGI. The CDR3 sequence is 13 residues long.

This clone was found once. The chain combines TRBV19 with TRBJ1-2; no firm D call. Deletions cut 8 bases from V and 8 bases from J, with 9 bases between. Germline V gene sequence: CDR1 LNHDA, CDR2 SQIVND (reference sequence). CDR3 length: 10 amino acids. In DNA, the CDR3 is TGTGCCAGTTGGGCGGGCGGCTACACCTTC. Translated, it gives CASWAGGYTF.

The chain combines TRBV5-6 with TRBJ2-5, with D perhaps matching TRBD2 (5 bases). This CDR3 has 13 residues. The V end lost 2 bases, the J end lost 4 bases, and 9 bases lay between the germline ends. CDR1 SGHDT and CDR2 YYEEEE come from the germline V gene. The DNA for the CDR3 is TGTGCCAGCAGCTTCGGCCTAGCAGAGACCCAGTACTTC. Amino acids: CASSFGLAETQYF.

Regarding this clone: A read error may account for a junction end that differs from germline. The chain couples TRBV20-1 to TRBJ2-1; no firm D call. This CDR3 region has 11 residues. CDR1 is DFQATT and CDR2 is SNEGSKA in the germline V gene (reference sequence). The DNA of the CDR3 is TGCAGTGCCCTGGGCTACGATGAGCAGTTCTTC. As protein: CSALGYDEQFF.

This clone was picked up a small number of times. The J gene is TRBJ1-2, the V gene TRBV7-9, with 8 bases that match TRBD1. J gave up 8 bases and V 10 bases, and 9 bases lay outside the gene matches. CDR3 length: 12 amino acids. The germline V gene encodes CDR1 SEHNR and CDR2 FQNEAQ (reference sequence). This CDR3 reads CATQTGDEGYTF. The CDR3 nucleotides read TGTGCCACCCAGACAGGGGATGAGGGCTACACCTTC.

This sequence joins TRBV2 and TRBJ2-3, with 7 bases identical to TRBD1. V shed 8 bases, J shed 1 base, and the junction held 9 bases outside the gene matches. CDR3 length: 15 amino acids. Germline assignment: CDR1 SNHLY and CDR2 FYNNEI. CDR3 nucleotide sequence: TGTGCCAGCGGTCGACAGGGAAAAGGCACAGATACGCAGTATTTT. As protein: CASGRQGKGTDTQYF.

V is TRBV5-1 and J is TRBJ2-2; D is unresolved. V was trimmed by 0 bases and J by 4 bases, leaving 10 bases between them. Per the germline V gene, CDR1 is SGHRS and CDR2 is YFSETQ. There are 15 residues in the CDR3. The CDR3 protein is CASSLDSRTTGELFF. The CDR3 region has the DNA TGCGCCAGCAGCTTGGACAGCCGAACCACCGGGGAGCTGTTTTTT.

The rearrangement joins TRBV5-1 to TRBJ1-2; 8 bases are shared with TRBD1. The CDR3 is 16 residues long. The germline CDR1 and CDR2 sequences are SGHRS and YFSETQ. V was pared by 4 bases and J by 4 bases, with 12 bases of the junction left unmatched. Written as DNA, the CDR3 is TGCGCCAGCAGCACCGCTCCGACAGGGGCGAGCTATGGCTACACCTTC. It encodes CASSTAPTGASYGYTF.

The chain couples TRBV29-1 to TRBJ1-1, with 11 nucleotides matching TRBD1. CDR3 length equals 16 residues. After removal of 0 bases from V and 4 bases from J, the junction contained 7 bases not matched to a gene. Germline V CDR1 and CDR2: SQVTM, ANQGSEA. The DNA of the CDR3 is TGCAGCGTTGAAGAAAAGGACAGGGGGCGGATCACTGAAGCTTTCTTT. It specifies CSVEEKDRGRITEAFF.

The J gene is TRBJ1-3, the V gene TRBV5-5; D call uncertain. CDR3 length equals 13 residues. V lost 4 bases, J lost 4 bases, and 9 bases lay in between. Germline V gene lookup returns CDR1 SGHKS and CDR2 YYEKEE (reference sequence). The CDR3 DNA follows: TGTGCCAGCAGCCCCTCGACCGGAAACACCATATATTTT. Its translation is CASSPSTGNTIYF.

This rearrangement joins TRBV29-1 to TRBJ1-2; tentatively, D is TRBD1 (6 bases). Deletions cut 3 bases from V and 4 bases from J, with 9 bases between. Germline V CDR1 and CDR2: SQVTM, ANQGSEA. CDR3 length: 12 amino acids. The CDR3 spells CSVEGTIYGYTF. CDR3 sequence (DNA): TGCAGCGTTGAGGGGACAATCTATGGCTACACCTTC.

V usage is TRBV11-2 and J usage is TRBJ2-7, with 13 bases that match TRBD2. The CDR3 runs 17 residues. V was pared by 5 bases and J by 2 bases, with 9 bases of the junction left unmatched. Germline values: CDR1 SGHAT, CDR2 FQNNGV. The CDR3 DNA reads as TGTGCCAGCAGCCCTTATGGGACTAGCGGGGTTACCTACGAGCAGTACTTC. It codes for CASSPYGTSGVTYEQYF.

The chain uses TRBV30 and TRBJ1-3; the match to TRBD1 covers 7 bases. V lost 5 bases, J lost 2 bases, and 9 bases stayed unmatched. This CDR3 has 15 residues. Germline V gene lookup returns CDR1 GTSNPN and CDR2 SVGIG (reference sequence). CDR3 coding DNA: TGTGCCTGGTCCTACCAGACAGGGCCTGGAAACACCATATATTTT. Translation: CAWSYQTGPGNTIYF.

The chain recombines TRBV19 with TRBJ1-3, with D perhaps matching TRBD1 (6 bases). The CDR3 extends over 14 amino acids. V lost 9 bases, J lost 0 bases, and 12 bases lay in between. From germline, CDR1 is LNHDA and CDR2 SQIVND (reference sequence). The CDR3 DNA is TGTGCCAGCTTAGGGGGGGGCTCTGGAAACACCATATATTTT. It codes for CASLGGGSGNTIYF.

The V call is TRBV18, the J call TRBJ1-1; D possibly corresponds to TRBD1 (6 bases). Germline CDR1 is KGHSH and CDR2 is LQKENI. V lost 0 bases, J lost 4 bases, and 9 bases lay in between. CDR3 length equals 14 residues. CDR3 coding DNA: TGTGCCAGCTCACCACCCCGGACAGTCACTGAAGCTTTCTTT. Residues: CASSPPRTVTEAFF.

The chain carries TRBV5-1 and TRBJ2-4; tentatively, D is TRBD1 (6 bases). V was cut by 0 bases and J by 4 bases, with 8 bases left in between. This CDR3 spans 14 amino acids. Germline V CDR1 and CDR2: SGHRS, YFSETQ. Here the CDR3 reads CASSLGQAKNIQYF. The DNA of the CDR3 is TGCGCCAGCAGCTTGGGACAGGCGAAAAACATTCAGTACTTC.

The chain joins TRBV10-3 to TRBJ2-7; tentatively, D is TRBD2 (5 bases). Deletions cut 6 bases from V and 0 bases from J, with 9 bases between. The V gene's germline CDR1 is ENHRY and CDR2 SYGVKD. The CDR3 is 13 amino acids. This CDR3 is CAISGGHSYEQYF. The CDR3 DNA sequence: TGTGCCATCAGCGGCGGGCACTCCTACGAGCAGTACTTC.

This clone was detected only once. The chain links TRBV27 to TRBJ1-1, with 7 bases matching TRBD1. From germline, CDR1 is MNHEY and CDR2 SMNVEV (reference sequence). V lost 4 bases and J lost 1; bases outside the gene matches: 6. The CDR3 sequence is 15 residues long. For the CDR3, the DNA is TGTGCCAGCAGTTCTACAGGGGCGGGGAACACTGAAGCTTTCTTT. It codes for CASSSTGAGNTEAFF.

The V call is TRBV7-2, the J call TRBJ2-5, with 7 bases fitting TRBD2. CDR3 length: 16 residues. Germline CDR1 and CDR2: SGHTA and FQGNSA. The V and J ends lost 5 bases and 4 bases, in that order; junction bases with no gene match: 13. CDR3: CASSRGEALLLETQYF. CDR3 bases: TGTGCCAGCAGCCGGGGGGAGGCCCTATTATTAGAGACCCAGTACTTC.

This rearrangement joins TRBV4-2 to TRBJ2-5; 9 bases are a match to TRBD2. This CDR3 spans 16 amino acids. The J segment lost 2 bases and the V segment lost 4 bases, leaving 8 bases of the junction unmatched. Germline V gene sequence: CDR1 LGHNA, CDR2 YNFKEQ. CDR3 amino acids: CASSPLAGAGQETQYF. As DNA, the CDR3 is TGTGCCAGCAGCCCCTTAGCGGGAGCGGGTCAAGAGACCCAGTACTTC.

The chain combines TRBV5-4 with TRBJ2-5; the match to TRBD2 covers 8 bases. This CDR3 has 14 residues. Germline V gene data show CDR1 as SGHNT and CDR2 as YYREEE (reference sequence). Trimming took 3 bases from V and 3 from J; bases not matched to a gene: 4. Written as DNA, the CDR3 is TGTGCCAGCAGCTCGGGGGGGAGAGAAGAGACCCAGTACTTC. Translated, it gives CASSSGGREETQYF.

The chain carries TRBV10-1 and TRBJ1-1, with unresolved D. The germline V and J ends were trimmed by 0 bases and 1 base, with 21 bases remaining between them. CDR3 length equals 19 residues. Germline V CDR1 and CDR2: WNHNN, SYGVQD (reference sequence). In nucleotides, the CDR3 is TGCGCCAGCAGTGAGTCTTTATCCTCCGGAGGGATCGGGAACACTGAAGCTTTCTTT. Its protein product is CASSESLSSGGIGNTEAFF.